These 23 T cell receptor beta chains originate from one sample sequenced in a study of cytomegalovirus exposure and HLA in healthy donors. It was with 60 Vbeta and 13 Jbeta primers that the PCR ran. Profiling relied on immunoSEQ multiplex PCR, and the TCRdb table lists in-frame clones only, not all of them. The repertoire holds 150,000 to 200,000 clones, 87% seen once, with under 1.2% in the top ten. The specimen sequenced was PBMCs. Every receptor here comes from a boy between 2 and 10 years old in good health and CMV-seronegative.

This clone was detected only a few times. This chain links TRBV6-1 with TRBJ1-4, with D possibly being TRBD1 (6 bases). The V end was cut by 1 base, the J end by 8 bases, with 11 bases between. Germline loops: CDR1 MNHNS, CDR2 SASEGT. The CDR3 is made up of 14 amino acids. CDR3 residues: CASSEDRVEEKLFF. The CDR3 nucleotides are TGTGCCAGCAGTGAAGACAGGGTGGAAGAAAAACTGTTTTTT.

The CDR3 loop reads CAWSVGGRPQNTEAFF. The CDR3 DNA follows: TGTGCCTGGAGTGTGGGGGGTCGACCTCAGAACACTGAAGCTTTCTTT. The V call is TRBV30, the J call TRBJ1-1; possibly TRBD1 for D (5 bases). The CDR3 spans 16 residues. V was pared by 0 bases and J by 1 base, with 15 bases between. Germline V CDR1 and CDR2: GTSNPN, SVGIG (reference sequence).

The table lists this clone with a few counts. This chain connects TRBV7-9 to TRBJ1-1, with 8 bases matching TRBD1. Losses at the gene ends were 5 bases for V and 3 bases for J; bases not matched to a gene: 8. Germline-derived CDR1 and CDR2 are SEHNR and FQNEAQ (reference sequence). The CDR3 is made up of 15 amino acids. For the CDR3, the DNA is TGTGCCAGCAGCCAGTACAGGGGGAGGGACACTGAAGCTTTCTTT. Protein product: CASSQYRGRDTEAFF.

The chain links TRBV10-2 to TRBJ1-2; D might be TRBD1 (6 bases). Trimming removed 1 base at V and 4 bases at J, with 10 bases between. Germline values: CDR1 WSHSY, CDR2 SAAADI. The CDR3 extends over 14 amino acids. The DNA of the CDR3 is TGCGCCAGCAGTGAGTACAGGGATGTCTATGGCTACACCTTC. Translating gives CASSEYRDVYGYTF.

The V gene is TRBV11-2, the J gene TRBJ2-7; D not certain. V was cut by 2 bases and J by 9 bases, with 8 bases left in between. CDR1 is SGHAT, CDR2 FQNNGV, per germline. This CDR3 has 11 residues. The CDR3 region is CASSLIDMQYF. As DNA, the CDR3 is TGTGCCAGCAGCTTAATTGACATGCAGTACTTC.

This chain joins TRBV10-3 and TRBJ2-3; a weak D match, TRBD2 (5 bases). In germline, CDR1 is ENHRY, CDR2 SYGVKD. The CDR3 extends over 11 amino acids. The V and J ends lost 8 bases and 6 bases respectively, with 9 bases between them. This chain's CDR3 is CAIGQRDTQYF. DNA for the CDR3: TGTGCCATCGGCCAGCGGGATACGCAGTATTTT.

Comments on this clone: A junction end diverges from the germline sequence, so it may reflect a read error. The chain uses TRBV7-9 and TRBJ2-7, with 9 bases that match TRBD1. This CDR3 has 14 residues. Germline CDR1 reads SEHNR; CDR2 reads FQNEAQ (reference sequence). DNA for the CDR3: TGTTCCAGCAGCCCAGACGGGACAGGGAACGAGCAGTACTTC. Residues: CSSSPDGTGNEQYF.

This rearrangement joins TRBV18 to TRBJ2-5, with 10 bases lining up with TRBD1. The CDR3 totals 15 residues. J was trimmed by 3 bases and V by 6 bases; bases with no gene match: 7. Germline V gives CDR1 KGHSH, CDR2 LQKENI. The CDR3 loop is CASSRKGQGEETQYF. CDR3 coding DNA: TGTGCCAGCTCTAGGAAAGGACAGGGGGAAGAGACCCAGTACTTC.

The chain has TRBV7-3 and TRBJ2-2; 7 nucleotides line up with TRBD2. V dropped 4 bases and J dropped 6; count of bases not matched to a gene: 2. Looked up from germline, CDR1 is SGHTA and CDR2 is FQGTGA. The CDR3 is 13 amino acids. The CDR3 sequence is CASSSSGPGELFF. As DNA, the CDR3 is TGTGCCAGCAGCTCTAGCGGCCCCGGGGAGCTGTTTTTT.

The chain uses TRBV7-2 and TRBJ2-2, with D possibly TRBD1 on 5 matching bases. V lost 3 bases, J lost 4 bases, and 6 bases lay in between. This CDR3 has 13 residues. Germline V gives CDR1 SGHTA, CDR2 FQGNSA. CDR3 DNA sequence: TGTGCCAGCAGCTTCAGGGTCACCGGGGAGCTGTTTTTT. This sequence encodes CASSFRVTGELFF. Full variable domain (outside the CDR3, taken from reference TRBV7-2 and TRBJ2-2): GAGVSQSPSNKVTEKGKDVELRCDPISGHTALYWYRQSLGQGLEFLIYFQGNSAPDKSGLPSDRFSAERTGGSVSTLTIQRTQQEDSAVYLCASSFRVTGELFFGEGSRLTVL.

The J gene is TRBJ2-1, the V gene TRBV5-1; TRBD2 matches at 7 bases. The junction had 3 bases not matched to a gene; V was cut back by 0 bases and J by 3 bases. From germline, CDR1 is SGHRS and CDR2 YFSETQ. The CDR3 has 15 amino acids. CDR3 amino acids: CASSLDPSGYNEQFF. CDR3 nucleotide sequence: TGCGCCAGCAGCTTGGACCCTAGCGGCTACAATGAGCAGTTCTTC.

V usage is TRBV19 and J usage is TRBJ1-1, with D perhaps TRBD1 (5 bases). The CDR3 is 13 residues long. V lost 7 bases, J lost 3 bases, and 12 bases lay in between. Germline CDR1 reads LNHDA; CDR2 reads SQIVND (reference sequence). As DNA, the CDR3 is TGTGCCAGTAACGGGGGGATTTACACTGAAGCTTTCTTT. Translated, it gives CASNGGIYTEAFF.

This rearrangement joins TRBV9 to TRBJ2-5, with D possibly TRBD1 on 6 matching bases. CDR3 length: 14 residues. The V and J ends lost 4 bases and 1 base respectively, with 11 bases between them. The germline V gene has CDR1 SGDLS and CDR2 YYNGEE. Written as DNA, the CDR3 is TGTGCCAGCAGCCCGCGGACAGTCCAAGAGACCCAGTACTTC. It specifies CASSPRTVQETQYF.

The CDR3 loop is CASSRDRAGTGELFF. The CDR3 DNA sequence: TGCGCCAGCAGCAGGGACAGGGCGGGCACCGGGGAGCTGTTTTTT. The chain combines TRBV5-1 with TRBJ2-2; TRBD1 matches at 9 bases. The CDR3 length is 15 residues. Germline CDR1 SGHRS, CDR2 YFSETQ. V was clipped by 4 bases and J by 4 bases; unmatched bases: 5. Using reference TRBV5-1 and TRBJ2-2 for the parts outside the CDR3, the full variable domain is KAGVTQTPRYLIKTRGQQVTLSCSPISGHRSVSWYQQTPGQGLQFLFEYFSETQRNKGNFPGRFSGRQFSNSRSEMNVSTLELGDSALYLCASSRDRAGTGELFFGEGSRLTVL.

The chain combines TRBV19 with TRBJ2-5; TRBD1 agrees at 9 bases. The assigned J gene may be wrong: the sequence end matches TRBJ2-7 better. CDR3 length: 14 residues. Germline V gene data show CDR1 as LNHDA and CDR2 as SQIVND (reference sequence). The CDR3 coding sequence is TGTGCCAGTAGTTGGGGACAGGGTTCCTACGAGCAGTACTTC. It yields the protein CASSWGQGSYEQYF.

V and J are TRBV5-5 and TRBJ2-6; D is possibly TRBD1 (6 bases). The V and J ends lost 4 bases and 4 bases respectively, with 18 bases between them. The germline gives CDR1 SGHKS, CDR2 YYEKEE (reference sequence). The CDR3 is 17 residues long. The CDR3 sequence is CASSGSSTGSGANVLTF. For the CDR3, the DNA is TGTGCCAGCAGCGGCTCCTCAACAGGGTCCGGGGCCAACGTCCTGACTTTC. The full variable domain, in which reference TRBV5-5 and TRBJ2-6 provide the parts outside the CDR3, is DAGVTQSPTHLIKTRGQQVTLRCSPISGHKSVSWYQQVLGQGPQFIFQYYEKEERGRGNFPDRFSARQFPNYSSELNVNALLLGDSALYLCASSGSSTGSGANVLTFGAGSRLTVL.

The CDR3 loop reads CASSTPGTGAETQYF. The CDR3 coding sequence is TGTGCCAGTAGTACACCCGGGACAGGGGCAGAGACCCAGTACTTC. The rearrangement links TRBV19 to TRBJ2-5, with 10 bases identical to TRBD1. The V segment lost 4 bases and the J segment 4 bases; nucleotides outside the gene matches: 6. There are 15 residues in the CDR3. In germline, CDR1 is LNHDA, CDR2 SQIVND (reference sequence).

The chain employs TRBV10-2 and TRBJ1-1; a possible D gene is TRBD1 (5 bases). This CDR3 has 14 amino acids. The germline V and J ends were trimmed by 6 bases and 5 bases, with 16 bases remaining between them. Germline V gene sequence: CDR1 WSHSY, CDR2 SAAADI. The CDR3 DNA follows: TGCGCCAGCAGCGAATTGGGGGGGGAAACTGAAGCTTTCTTT. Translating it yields CASSELGGETEAFF.

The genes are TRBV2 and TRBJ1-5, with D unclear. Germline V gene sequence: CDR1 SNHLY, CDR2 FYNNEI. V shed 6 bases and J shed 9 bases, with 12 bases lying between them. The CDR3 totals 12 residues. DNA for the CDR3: TGTGCCAGCAGCGGTGGGTCAGGGCCCCAGCATTTT. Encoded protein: CASSGGSGPQHF.

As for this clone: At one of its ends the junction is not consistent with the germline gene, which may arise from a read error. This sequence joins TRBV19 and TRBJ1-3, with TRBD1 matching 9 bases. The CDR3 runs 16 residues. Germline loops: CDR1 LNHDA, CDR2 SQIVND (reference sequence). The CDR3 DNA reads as TGTGCCAGTAGTAGCCAGGGACAGGGCAGTGGAAACACCAAATATTTT. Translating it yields CASSSQGQGSGNTKYF.

In DNA form, the CDR3 reads TGTGCCAGTAGTTGGGGACTTGGCACAGATACGCAGTATTTT. Its translation: CASSWGLGTDTQYF. The chain carries TRBV19 and TRBJ2-3; maybe TRBD2 (6 bases). V dropped 5 bases and J dropped 1 base, with 10 bases sitting between them. Germline CDR1 LNHDA, CDR2 SQIVND (reference sequence). The CDR3 contains 14 residues.

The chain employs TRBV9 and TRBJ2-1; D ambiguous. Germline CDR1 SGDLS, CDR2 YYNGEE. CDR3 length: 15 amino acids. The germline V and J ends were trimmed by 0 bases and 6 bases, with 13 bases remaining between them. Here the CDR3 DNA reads TGTGCCAGCAGCGTAGATCGTTACCCGGGCAATGAGCAGTTCTTC. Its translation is CASSVDRYPGNEQFF.

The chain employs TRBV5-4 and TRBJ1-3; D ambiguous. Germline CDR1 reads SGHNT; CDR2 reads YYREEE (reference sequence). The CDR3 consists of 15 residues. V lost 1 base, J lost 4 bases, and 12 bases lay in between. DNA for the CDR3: TGTGCCAGCAGCTTGTTTTCACAGCCCGGAAACACCATATATTTT. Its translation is CASSLFSQPGNTIYF.